The T cell receptor beta chain described here comes from a study of blood T cell dynamics during melanoma immunotherapy (dated by TCRdb to about 2020). In terms of the full investigation: Patients with metastatic melanoma were treated with first-line pembrolizumab or nivolumab plus ipilimumab as standard of care in the United Kingdom. To find early correlates of response, peripheral T cell receptor repertoires were profiled in metastatic melanoma patients before and after one cycle of checkpoint inhibitor therapy. Consecutive patients formed a training cohort, and a further independent group of patients from the same centre was pooled into an external validation set.

The time point label, read with the paper, signifies: week 3, after first cycle of checkpoint inhibitor. Blood samples were collected before treatment (T0) and at week 3 (W3), after the first cycle of checkpoint blockade. Except for two patients with rapid clinical progression, response was assessed 12 weeks after the first infusion by RECIST 1.1; disease control meant complete response, partial response or stable disease. Patients with prior systemic cancer treatment, concomitant immunosuppressant therapy or synchronous other active malignancies were excluded. TCR beta was sequenced in both bulk PBMC and plasma cell-free DNA in order to track circulating cells as well as T cell turnover. PBMC were isolated from blood with Lymphoprep and SepMate tubes, followed by red cell lysis. DNA from PBMC and sorted T cell subsets was extracted with QIAamp DNA Blood Mini kits. As for this clone: Its antigen remains unidentified. Base-call qualities are not available, and no considerably larger clone is one nucleotide away.

Spanning cysteine to phenylalanine, the CDR3 consists of 16 amino acids. Only CDR3 DNA is held: 48 bases, read in frame from base 1. The germline V gene (reference sequence) provides CDR1 WNHNN and CDR2 SYGVQD. For every bulk PBMC sample, a fixed 350 ng of DNA was loaded. The immunoSEQ TCRb Assay kit was used according to manufacturer instructions to amplify TCR beta CDR3 sequences from genomic DNA. The KAPA Library Quantification Kit for Illumina platforms was used to quantify the pooled libraries by qPCR. Pooled libraries were clustered at roughly 0.6-1.1 pM and sequenced on an Illumina NextSeq 500. Processing in the source paper ran as follows. TCR data were analyzed with immunoSEQ ANALYZER and the R LymphoSeq package. A rearrangement efficiency score was calculated as productive divided by the sum of productive and non-productive CDR3 sequences. Clonality was measured with the Gini coefficient and diversity with the Renyi index at alpha=1, compared pairwise between timepoints within each patient. In LymphoSeq, clonal relatedness was computed with an edit distance of 3 and repertoire similarity was computed with the Bhattacharyya coefficient. Linear discriminant analysis on week-3 changes in clonality and diversity was built with the R MASS and caret packages to classify response. TCRdb limited this immuneACCESS table to in-frame rearrangements with V and J called. A share of clones is missing; checked studies link under half to unresolved V genes, and the rest is unexplained. The V and J calls and clone size are taken from that table; D and trimming were inferred from the DNA. Recorded for this sample are 13,000 to 15,000 clones; around 86% of them occurred a single time. Less than 6% of the sample is in the top ten clones.

What the research found in general, with its limitations: Unlike progressors, patients who went on to achieve disease control showed a bifurcated reorganization of the PBMC repertoire at W3, with either increased clonality or increased diversity. The relatively small sample size was acknowledged as potentially limiting generalization of the results. Whether the T cell clones driving repertoire changes were melanoma-specific or reflected general immune activation could not be determined in the study.

Material: blood, obtained from a patient treated with checkpoint blockade. This chain joins TRBV10-1 to TRBJ2-5, with no D gene named confidently. The J call may be faulty, since TRBJ2-7 better matches the DNA end. This sequence originates from a human donor with melanoma. This receptor carries the CDR3 CASSEAWTPSSYEQYF. In nucleotides, the sequence is TGCGCCAGCAGTGAGGCATGGACCCCGAGCTCCTACGAGCAGTACTTC.